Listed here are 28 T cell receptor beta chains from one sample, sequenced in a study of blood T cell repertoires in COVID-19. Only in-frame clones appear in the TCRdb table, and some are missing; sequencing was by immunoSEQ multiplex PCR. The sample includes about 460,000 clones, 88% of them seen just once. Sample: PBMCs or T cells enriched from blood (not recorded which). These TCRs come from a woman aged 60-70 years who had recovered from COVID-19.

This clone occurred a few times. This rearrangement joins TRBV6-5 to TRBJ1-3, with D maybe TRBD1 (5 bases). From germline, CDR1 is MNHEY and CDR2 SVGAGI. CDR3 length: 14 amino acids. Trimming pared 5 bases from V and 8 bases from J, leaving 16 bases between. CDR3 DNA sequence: TGTGCCAGCAGTAAAAACAGGCTTCGGGACACCATATATTTT. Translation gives CASSKNRLRDTIYF.

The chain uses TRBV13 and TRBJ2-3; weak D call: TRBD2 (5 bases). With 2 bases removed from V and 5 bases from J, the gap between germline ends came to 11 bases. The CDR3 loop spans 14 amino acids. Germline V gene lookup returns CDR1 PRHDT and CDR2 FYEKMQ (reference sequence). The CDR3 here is CASSLRGFVDTQYF. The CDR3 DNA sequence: TGTGCCAGCAGCTTACGGGGTTTCGTAGATACGCAGTATTTT.

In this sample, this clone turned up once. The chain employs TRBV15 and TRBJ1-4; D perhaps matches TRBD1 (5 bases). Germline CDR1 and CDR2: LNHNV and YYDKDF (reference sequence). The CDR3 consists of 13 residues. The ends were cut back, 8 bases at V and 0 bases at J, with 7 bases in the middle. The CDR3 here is CATAGSTNEKLFF. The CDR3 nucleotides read TGTGCCACCGCAGGGTCAACTAATGAAAAACTGTTTTTT.

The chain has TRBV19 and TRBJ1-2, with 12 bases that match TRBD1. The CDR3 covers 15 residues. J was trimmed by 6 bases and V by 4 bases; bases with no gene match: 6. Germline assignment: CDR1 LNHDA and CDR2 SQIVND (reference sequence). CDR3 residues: CASSRTGTGGNGYTF. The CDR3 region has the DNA TGTGCCAGTAGTAGAACCGGGACAGGGGGCAATGGCTACACCTTC.

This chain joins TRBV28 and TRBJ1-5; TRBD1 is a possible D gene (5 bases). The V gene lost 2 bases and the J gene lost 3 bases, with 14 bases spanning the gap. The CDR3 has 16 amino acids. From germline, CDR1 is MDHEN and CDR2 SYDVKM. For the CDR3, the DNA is TGTGCCAGCAGTTTAGGGGGGGGTGGTTCCAATCAGCCCCAGCATTTT. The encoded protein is CASSLGGGGSNQPQHF. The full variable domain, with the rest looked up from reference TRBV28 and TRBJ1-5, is DVKVTQSSRYLVKRTGEKVFLECVQDMDHENMFWYRQDPGLGLRLIYFSYDVKMKEKGDIPEGYSVSREKKERFSLILESASTNQTSMYLCASSLGGGGSNQPQHFGDGTRLSIL.

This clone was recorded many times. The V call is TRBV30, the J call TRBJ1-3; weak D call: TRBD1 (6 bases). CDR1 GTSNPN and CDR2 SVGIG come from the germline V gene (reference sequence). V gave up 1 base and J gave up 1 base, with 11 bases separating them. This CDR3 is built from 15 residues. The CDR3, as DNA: TGTGCCTGGAGTGCCGGGACAACTTCTGGAAACACCATATATTTT. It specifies CAWSAGTTSGNTIYF.

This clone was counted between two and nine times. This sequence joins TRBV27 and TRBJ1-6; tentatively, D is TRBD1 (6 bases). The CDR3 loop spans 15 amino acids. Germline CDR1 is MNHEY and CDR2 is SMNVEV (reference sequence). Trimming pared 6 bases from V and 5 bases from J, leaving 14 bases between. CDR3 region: CASRKEDSNNSPLHF. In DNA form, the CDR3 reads TGTGCCAGCAGGAAGGAGGACAGTAATAATTCACCCCTCCACTTT.

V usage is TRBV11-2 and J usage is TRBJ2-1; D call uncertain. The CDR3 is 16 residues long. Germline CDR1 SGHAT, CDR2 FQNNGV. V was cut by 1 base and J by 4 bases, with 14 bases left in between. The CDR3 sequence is CASSLGGGVRYNEQFF. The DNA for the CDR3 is TGTGCCAGCAGCTTAGGAGGCGGCGTCAGATACAATGAGCAGTTCTTC.

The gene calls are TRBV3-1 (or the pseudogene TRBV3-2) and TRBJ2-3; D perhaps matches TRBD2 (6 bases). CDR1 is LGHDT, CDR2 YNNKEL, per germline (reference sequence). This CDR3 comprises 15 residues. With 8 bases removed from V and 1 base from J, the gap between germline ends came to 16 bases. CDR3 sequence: CASSPRRDGTDTQYF. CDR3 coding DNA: TGTGCCAGCTCCCCAAGGAGGGATGGCACAGATACGCAGTATTTT.

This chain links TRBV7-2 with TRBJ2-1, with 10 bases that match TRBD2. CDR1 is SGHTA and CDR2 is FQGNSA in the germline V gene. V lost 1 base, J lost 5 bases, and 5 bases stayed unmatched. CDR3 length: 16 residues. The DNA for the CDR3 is TGTGCCAGCAGCTTAGAATTAGCGGGGGGAAACAATGAGCAGTTCTTC. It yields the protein CASSLELAGGNNEQFF.

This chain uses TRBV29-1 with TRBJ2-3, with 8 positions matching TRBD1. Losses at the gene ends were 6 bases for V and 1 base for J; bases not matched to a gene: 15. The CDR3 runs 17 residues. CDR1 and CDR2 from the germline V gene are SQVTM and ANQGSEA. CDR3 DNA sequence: TGCAGCGTGTCCGGGACAGGTTATCTCGGCCGCACAGATACGCAGTATTTT. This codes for CSVSGTGYLGRTDTQYF.

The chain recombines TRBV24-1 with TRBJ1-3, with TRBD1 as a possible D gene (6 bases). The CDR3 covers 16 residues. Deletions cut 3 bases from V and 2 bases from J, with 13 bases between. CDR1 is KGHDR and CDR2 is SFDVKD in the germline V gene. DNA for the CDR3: TGTGCCACCAGTGATGGGCGGCAGGGGACTGGAAACACCATATATTTT. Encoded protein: CATSDGRQGTGNTIYF.

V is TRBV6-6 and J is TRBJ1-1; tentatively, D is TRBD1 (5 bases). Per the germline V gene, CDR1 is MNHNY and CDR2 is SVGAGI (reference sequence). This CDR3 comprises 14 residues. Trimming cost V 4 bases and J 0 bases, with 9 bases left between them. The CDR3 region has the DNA TGTGCCAGCAGTTTATCAGGGCTGAACACTGAAGCTTTCTTT. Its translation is CASSLSGLNTEAFF.

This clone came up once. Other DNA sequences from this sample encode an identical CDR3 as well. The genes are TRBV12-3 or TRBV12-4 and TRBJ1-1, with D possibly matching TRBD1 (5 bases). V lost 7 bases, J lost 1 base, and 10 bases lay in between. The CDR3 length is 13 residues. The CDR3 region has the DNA TGTGCCAGCACGCGGGGCGCGAACACTGAAGCTTTCTTT. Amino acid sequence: CASTRGANTEAFF.

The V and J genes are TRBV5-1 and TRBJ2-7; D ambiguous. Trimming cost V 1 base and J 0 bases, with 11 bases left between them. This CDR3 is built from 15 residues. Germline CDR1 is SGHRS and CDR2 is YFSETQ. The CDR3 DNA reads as TGCGCCAGCAGCTTGATTCCAGAACCCTCCTACGAGCAGTACTTC. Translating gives CASSLIPEPSYEQYF.

The CDR3 loop reads CASRGQGKGSPLHF. CDR3 coding DNA: TGTGCCAGCCGGGGACAGGGAAAGGGGTCACCCCTCCACTTT. This sequence joins TRBV6-5 and TRBJ1-6; TRBD1 matches 9 bases. CDR1 MNHEY and CDR2 SVGAGI come from the germline V gene. The CDR3 covers 14 residues. The junction had 9 bases not matched to a gene; V was cut back by 8 bases and J by 10 bases.

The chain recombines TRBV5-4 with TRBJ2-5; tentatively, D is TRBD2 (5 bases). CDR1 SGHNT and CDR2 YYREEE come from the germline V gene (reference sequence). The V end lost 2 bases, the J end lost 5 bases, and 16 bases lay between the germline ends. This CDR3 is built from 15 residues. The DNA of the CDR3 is TGTGCCAGCAGCTTTGGGTGGTCGGGATCGGAGACCCAGTACTTC. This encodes CASSFGWSGSETQYF.

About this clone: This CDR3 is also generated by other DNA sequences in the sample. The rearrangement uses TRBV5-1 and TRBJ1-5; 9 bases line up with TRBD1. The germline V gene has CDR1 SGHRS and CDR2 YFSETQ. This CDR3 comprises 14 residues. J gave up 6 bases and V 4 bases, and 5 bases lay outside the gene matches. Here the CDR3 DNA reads TGCGCCAGCAGCCCGGGACAGGGCGGTCAGCCCCAGCATTTT. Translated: CASSPGQGGQPQHF. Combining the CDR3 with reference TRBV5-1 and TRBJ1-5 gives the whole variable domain KAGVTQTPRYLIKTRGQQVTLSCSPISGHRSVSWYQQTPGQGLQFLFEYFSETQRNKGNFPGRFSGRQFSNSRSEMNVSTLELGDSALYLCASSPGQGGQPQHFGDGTRLSIL.

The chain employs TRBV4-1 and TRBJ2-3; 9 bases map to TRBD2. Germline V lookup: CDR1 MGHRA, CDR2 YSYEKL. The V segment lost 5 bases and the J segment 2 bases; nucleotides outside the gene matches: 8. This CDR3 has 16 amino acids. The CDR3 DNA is TGCGCCAGCAGCTCCCTAGCGGGGATTTACACAGATACGCAGTATTTT. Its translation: CASSSLAGIYTDTQYF.

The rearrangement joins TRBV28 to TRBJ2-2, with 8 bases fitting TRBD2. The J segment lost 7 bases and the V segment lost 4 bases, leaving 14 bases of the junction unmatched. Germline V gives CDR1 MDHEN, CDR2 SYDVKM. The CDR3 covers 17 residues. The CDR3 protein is CASSSTRGGGLRGELFF. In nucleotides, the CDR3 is TGTGCCAGCAGTTCCACCAGGGGCGGGGGGCTACGCGGGGAGCTGTTTTTT.

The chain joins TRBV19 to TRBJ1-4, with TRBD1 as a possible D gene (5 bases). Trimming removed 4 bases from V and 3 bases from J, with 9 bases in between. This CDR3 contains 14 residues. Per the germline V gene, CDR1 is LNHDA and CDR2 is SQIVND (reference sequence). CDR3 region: CASSSWGSNEKLFF. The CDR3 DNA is TGTGCCAGTAGTAGTTGGGGCTCTAATGAAAAACTGTTTTTT.

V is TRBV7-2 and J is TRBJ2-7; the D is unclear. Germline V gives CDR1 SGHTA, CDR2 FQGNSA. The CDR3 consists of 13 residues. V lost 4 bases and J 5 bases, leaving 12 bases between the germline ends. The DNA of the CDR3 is TGTGCCAGCAGCTACCCAACAGCTAACGAGCAGTACTTC. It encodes CASSYPTANEQYF.

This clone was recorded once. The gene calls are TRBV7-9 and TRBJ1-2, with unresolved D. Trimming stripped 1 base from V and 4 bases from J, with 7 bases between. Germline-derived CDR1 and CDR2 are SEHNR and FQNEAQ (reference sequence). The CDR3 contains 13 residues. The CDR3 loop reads CASSLGTVYGYTF. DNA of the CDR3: TGTGCCAGCAGCTTAGGAACAGTCTATGGCTACACCTTC.

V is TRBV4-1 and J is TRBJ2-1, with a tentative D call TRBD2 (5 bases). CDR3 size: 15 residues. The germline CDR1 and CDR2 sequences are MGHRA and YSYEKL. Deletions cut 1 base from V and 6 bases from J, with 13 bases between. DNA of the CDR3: TGCGCCAGCAGCCAAGTCGGATCGGGGATCAATGAGCAGTTCTTC. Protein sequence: CASSQVGSGINEQFF.

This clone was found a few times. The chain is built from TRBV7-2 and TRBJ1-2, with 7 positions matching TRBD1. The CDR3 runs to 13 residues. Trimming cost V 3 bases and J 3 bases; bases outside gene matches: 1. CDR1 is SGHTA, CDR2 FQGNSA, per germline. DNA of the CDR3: TGTGCCAGCAGCTTTACAGGGGACTATGGCTACACCTTC. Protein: CASSFTGDYGYTF.

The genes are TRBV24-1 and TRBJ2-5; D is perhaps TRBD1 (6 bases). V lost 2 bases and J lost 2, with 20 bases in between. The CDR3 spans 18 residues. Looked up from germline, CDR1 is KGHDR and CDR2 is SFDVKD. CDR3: CATSDSSRRQASQETQYF. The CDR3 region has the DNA TGTGCCACCAGTGATTCTTCTCGAAGACAGGCCTCGCAAGAGACCCAGTACTTC.

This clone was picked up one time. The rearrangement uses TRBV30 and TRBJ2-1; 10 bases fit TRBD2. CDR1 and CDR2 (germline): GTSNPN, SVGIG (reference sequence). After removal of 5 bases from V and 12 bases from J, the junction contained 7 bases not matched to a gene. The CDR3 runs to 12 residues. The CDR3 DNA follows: TGTGCCTGGGCTAGCGGGGGCTTTAGGCAGTTCTTC. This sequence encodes CAWASGGFRQFF.

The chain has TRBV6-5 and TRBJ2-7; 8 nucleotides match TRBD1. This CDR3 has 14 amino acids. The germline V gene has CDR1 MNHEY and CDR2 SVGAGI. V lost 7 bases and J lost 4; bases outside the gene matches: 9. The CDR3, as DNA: TGTGCCAGCACTCACAGGGGGTCCGCGTACGAGCAGTACTTC. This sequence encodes CASTHRGSAYEQYF.